A few counts support the clone carrying this T cell receptor beta chain. Its target is not known. This sample is drawn from a study of beta chain features in type 1 diabetes. cDNA synthesis used the whole RNA isolate, giving expressed TCRB sequences. Sequenced by immunoSEQ multiplex PCR; TCRdb stores in-frame clones only, minus some. The repertoire holds under 300,000 clones, with about 8.5% as singletons. J gave up 3 bases and V 4 bases, and 5 bases lay outside the gene matches. The CDR3 sequence is 14 residues long. Germline V CDR1 and CDR2: SQVTM, ANQGSEA. Study observations and caveats: Any HLA type influence on TCRB rearrangement was left unresolved here.

The source of this sequence is a young woman in good health. The chain uses TRBV29-1 and TRBJ2-2; 7 nucleotides line up with TRBD1. Sequenced: central memory CD4+ T cells from blood. The CDR3, as DNA: TGCAGCGTTGCCAATACAGGGGACACCGGGGAGCTGTTTTTT. It codes for CSVANTGDTGELFF.